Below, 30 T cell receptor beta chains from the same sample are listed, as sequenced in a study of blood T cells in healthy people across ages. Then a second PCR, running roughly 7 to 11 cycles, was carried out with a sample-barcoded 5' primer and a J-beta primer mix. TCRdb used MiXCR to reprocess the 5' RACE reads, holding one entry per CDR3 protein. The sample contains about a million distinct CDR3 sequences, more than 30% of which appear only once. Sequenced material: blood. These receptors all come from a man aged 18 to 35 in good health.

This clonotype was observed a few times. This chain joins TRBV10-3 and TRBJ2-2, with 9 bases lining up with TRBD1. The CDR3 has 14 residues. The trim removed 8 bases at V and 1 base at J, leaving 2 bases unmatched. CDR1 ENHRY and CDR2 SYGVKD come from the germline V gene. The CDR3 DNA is TGTGCCATCCGGACAGGGGTGAACACCGGGGAGCTGTTTTTT. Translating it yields CAIRTGVNTGELFF.

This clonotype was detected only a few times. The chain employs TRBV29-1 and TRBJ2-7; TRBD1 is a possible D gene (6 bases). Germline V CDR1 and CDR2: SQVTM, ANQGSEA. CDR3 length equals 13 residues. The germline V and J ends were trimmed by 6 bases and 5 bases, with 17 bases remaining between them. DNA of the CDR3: TGCAGCGTGATATACAGGGAAAAGGACGAGCAGTACTTC. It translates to CSVIYREKDEQYF.

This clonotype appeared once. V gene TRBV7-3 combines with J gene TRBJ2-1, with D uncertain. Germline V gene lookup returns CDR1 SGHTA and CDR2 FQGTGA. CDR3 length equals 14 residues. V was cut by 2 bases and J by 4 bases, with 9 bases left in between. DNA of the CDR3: TGTGCCAGCAGCTTAGGGTACGATTACAATGAGCAGTTCTTC. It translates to CASSLGYDYNEQFF. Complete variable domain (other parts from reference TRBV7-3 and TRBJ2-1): GAGVSQTPSNKVTEKGKYVELRCDPISGHTALYWYRQSLGQGPEFLIYFQGTGAADDSGLPNDRFFAVRPEGSVSTLKIQRTERGDSAVYLCASSLGYDYNEQFFGPGTRLTVL.

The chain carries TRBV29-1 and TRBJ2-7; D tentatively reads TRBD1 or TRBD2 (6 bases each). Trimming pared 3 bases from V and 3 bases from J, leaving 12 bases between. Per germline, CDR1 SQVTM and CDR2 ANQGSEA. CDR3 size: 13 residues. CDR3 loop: CSVERDIGYEQYF. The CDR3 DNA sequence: TGCAGCGTTGAGCGGGACATAGGCTACGAGCAGTACTTC.

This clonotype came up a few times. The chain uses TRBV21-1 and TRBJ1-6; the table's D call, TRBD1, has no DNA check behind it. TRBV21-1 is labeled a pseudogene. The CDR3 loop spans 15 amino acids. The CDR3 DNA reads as TGTGCCAGCAGCAATATGGGGGGTTATGCTTCACCCCTCCACTTT. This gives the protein CASSNMGGYASPLHF.

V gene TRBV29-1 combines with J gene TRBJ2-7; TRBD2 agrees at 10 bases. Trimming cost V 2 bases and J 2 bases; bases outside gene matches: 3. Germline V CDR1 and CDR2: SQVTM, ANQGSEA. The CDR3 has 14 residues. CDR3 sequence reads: CSVETSGKAYEQYF. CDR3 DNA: TGCAGCGTTGAAACTAGCGGGAAGGCCTACGAGCAGTACTTC.

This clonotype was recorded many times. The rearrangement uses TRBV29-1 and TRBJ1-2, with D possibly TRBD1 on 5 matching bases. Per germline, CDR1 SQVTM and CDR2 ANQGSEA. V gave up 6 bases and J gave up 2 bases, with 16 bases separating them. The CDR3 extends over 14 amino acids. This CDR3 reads CSVTESSGNYGYTF. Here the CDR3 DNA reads TGCAGCGTCACAGAATCGTCAGGGAACTATGGCTACACCTTC.

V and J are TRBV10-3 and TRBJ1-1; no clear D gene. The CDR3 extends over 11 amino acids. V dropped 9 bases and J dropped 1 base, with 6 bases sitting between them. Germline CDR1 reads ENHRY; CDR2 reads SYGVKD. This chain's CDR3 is CAIKENTEAFF. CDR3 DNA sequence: TGTGCCATTAAGGAGAACACTGAAGCTTTCTTT.

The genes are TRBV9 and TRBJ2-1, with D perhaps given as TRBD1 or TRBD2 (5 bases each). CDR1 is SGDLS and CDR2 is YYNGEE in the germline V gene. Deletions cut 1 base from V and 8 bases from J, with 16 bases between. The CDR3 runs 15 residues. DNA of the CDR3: TGTGCCAGCAGCGTAAATGGACTTTGGGGCGATGAGCAGTTCTTC. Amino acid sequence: CASSVNGLWGDEQFF. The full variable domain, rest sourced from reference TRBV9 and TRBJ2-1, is DSGVTQTPKHLITATGQRVTLRCSPRSGDLSVYWYQQSLDQGLQFLIQYYNGEERAKGNILERFSAQQFPDLHSELNLSSLELGDSALYFCASSVNGLWGDEQFFGPGTRLTVL.

CDR3 region: CAHEATNEKLFF. CDR3 nucleotides: TGCGCGCATGAGGCAACTAATGAAAAACTGTTTTTT. This sequence joins TRBV20-1 and TRBJ1-4, with D hard to call. The CDR3 has 12 amino acids. CDR1 DFQATT and CDR2 SNEGSKA come from the germline V gene (reference sequence).

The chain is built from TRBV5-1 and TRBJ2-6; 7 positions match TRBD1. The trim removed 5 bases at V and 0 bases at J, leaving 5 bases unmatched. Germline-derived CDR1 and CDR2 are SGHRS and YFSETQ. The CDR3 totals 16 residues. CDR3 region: CASSRTGDSGANVLTF. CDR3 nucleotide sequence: TGCGCCAGCAGTCGTACAGGGGACTCTGGGGCCAACGTCCTGACTTTC.

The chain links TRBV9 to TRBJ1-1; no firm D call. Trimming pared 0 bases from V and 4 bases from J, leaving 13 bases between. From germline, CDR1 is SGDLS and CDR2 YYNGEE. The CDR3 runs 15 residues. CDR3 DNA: TGTGCCAGCAGCGTAGGGTTGGGGTCCGCCACTGAAGCTTTCTTT. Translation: CASSVGLGSATEAFF.

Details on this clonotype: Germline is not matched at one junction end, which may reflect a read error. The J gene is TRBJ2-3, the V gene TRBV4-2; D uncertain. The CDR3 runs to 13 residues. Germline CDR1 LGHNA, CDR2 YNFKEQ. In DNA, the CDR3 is TGTGCCAGCAGCCAAGATCTTGAAGATACGCCGTATTTT. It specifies CASSQDLEDTPYF.

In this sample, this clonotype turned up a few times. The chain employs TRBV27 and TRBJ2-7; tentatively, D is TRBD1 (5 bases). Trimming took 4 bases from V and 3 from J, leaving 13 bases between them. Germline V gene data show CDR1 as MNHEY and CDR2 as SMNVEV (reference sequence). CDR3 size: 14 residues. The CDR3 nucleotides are TGTGCCAGCAGTTCACAGGCAAATCTCTACGAGCAGTACTTC. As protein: CASSSQANLYEQYF.

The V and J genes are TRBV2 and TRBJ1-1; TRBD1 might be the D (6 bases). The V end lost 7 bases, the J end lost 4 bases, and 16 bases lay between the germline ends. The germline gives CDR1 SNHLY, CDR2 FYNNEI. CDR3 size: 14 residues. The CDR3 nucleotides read TGTGCCAGCATCAACGGAGAGGGGGGCACTGAAGCTTTCTTT. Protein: CASINGEGGTEAFF.

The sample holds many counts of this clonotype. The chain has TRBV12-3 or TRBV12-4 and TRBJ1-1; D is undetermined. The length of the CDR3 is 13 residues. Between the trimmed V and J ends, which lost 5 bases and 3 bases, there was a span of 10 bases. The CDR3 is CASSETGYTEAFF. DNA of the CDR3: TGTGCCAGCAGTGAGACGGGGTACACTGAAGCTTTCTTT.

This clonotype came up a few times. CDR3 residues: CASSLQSGQGPNEQFF. In nucleotides, the CDR3 is TGCGCCAGCAGCTTGCAGTCTGGACAGGGCCCCAATGAGCAGTTCTTC. The chain couples TRBV5-1 to TRBJ2-1, with 8 bases lining up with TRBD1. Looked up from germline, CDR1 is SGHRS and CDR2 is YFSETQ. Trimming at V came to 1 base and at J to 6 bases, leaving 9 bases not matched to a gene. The CDR3 has 16 residues. The full variable domain, completed using reference TRBV5-1 and TRBJ2-1, is KAGVTQTPRYLIKTRGQQVTLSCSPISGHRSVSWYQQTPGQGLQFLFEYFSETQRNKGNFPGRFSGRQFSNSRSEMNVSTLELGDSALYLCASSLQSGQGPNEQFFGPGTRLTVL.

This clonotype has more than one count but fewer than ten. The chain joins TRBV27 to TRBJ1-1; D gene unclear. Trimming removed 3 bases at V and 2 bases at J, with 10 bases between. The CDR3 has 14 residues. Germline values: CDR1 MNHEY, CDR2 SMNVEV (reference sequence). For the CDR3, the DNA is TGTGCCAGCAGTTTTAGGCAGTACAACACTGAAGCTTTCTTT. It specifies CASSFRQYNTEAFF.

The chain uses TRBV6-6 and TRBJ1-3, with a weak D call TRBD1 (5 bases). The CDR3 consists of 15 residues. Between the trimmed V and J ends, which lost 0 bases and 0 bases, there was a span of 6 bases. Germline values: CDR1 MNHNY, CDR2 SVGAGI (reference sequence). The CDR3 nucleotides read TGTGCCAGCAGTTACTCTGGACACTCTGGAAACACCATATATTTT. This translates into CASSYSGHSGNTIYF.

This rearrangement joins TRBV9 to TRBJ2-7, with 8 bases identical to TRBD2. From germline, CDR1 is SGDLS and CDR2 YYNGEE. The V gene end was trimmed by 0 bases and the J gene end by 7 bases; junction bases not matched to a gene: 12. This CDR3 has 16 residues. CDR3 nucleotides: TGTGCCAGCAGCGTAGACCCAGCGGGGGAATACAATGAGCAGTACTTC. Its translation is CASSVDPAGEYNEQYF.

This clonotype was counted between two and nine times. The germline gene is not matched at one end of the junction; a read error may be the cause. In nucleotides, the CDR3 is TGTGCCAGCAGGTTAGAAAGGGGTTTTTCTTGGCGCACTGAAGCTTTCTTT. Protein: CASRLERGFSWRTEAFF. This sequence joins TRBV12-3 or TRBV12-4 and TRBJ1-1; TRBD1 is a possible D gene (5 bases). The CDR3 consists of 17 residues.

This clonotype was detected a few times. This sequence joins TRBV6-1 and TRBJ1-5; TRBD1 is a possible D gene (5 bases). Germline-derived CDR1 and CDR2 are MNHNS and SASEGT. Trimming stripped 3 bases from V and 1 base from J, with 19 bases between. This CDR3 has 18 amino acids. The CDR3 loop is CASSDFRGGFSSNQPQHF. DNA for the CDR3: TGTGCCAGCAGTGACTTCCGGGGGGGGTTTTCGAGCAATCAGCCCCAGCATTTT.

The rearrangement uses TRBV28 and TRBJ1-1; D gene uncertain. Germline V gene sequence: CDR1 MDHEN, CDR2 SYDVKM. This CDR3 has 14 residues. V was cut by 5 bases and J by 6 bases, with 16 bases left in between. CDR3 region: CASSPPEEGPEAFF. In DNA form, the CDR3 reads TGTGCCAGCAGTCCACCCGAGGAGGGCCCTGAAGCTTTCTTT. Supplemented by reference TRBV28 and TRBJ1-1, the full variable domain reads DVKVTQSSRYLVKRTGEKVFLECVQDMDHENMFWYRQDPGLGLRLIYFSYDVKMKEKGDIPEGYSVSREKKERFSLILESASTNQTSMYLCASSPPEEGPEAFFGQGTRLTVV.

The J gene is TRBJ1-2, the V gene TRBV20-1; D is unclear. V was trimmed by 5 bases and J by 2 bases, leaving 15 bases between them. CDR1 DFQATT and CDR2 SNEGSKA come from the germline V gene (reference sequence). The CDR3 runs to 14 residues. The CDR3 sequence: CSAPIVPLNYGYTF. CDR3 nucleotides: TGCAGTGCTCCGATTGTACCCCTGAACTATGGCTACACCTTC.

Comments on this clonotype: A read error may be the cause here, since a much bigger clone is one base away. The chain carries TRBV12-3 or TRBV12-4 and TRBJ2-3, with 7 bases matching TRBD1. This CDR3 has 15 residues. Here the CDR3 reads CAGSPRDSSTDTQYF. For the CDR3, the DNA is TGTGCCGGCAGTCCCCGGGACAGCAGCACAGATACGCAGTATTTT.

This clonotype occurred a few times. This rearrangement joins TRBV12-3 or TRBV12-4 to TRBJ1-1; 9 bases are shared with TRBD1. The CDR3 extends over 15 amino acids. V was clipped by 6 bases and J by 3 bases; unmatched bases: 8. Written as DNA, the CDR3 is TGTGCCAGCAGCTACAGGACAGGGGAGTACACTGAAGCTTTCTTT. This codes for CASSYRTGEYTEAFF.

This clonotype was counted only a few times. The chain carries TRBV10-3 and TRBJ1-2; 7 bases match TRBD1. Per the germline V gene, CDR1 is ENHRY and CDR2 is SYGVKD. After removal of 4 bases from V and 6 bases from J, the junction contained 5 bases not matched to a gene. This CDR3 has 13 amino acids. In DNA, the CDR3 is TGTGCCATCAGTGGGCTCAGGGGGGATGGCTACACCTTC. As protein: CAISGLRGDGYTF.

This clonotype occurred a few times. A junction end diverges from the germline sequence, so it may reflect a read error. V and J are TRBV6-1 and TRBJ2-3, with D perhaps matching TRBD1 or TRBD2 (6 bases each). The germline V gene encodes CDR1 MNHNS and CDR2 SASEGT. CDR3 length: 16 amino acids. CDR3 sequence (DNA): TGTGCCAGCACTGAAACTGGGGGGCTTGGCACAGATACGCAGTATTTT. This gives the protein CASTETGGLGTDTQYF.

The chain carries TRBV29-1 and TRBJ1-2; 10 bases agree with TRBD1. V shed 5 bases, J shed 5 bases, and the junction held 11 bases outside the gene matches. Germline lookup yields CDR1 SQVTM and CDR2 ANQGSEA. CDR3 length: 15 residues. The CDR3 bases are TGCAGCGTTCCCGGGGGACAGGGGTCTTGGTATGGCTACACCTTC. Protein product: CSVPGGQGSWYGYTF.

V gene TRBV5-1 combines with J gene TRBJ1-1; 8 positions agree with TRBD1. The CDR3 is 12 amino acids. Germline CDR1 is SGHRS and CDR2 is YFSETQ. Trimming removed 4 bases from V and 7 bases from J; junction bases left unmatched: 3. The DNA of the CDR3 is TGCGCCAGCAGCGACACAGGGGGTGAAGCTTTCTTT. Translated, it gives CASSDTGGEAFF.